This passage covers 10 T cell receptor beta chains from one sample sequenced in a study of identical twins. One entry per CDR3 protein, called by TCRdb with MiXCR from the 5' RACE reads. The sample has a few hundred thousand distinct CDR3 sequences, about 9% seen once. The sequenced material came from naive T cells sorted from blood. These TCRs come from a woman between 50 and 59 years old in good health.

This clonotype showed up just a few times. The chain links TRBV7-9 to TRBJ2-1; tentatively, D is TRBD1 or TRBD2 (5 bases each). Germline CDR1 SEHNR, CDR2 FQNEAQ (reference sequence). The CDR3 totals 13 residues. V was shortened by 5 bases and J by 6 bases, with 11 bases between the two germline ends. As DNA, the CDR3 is TGTGCCAGCAGCCAAGGGACGCCCAATGAGCAGTTCTTC. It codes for CASSQGTPNEQFF.

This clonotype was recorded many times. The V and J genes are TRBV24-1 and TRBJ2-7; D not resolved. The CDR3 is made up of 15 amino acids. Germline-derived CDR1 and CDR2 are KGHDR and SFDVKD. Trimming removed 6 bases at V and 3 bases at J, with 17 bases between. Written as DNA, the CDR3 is TGTGCCACCAGTTGGACGGGTCTACTTGGCTACGAGCAGTACGTC. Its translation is CATSWTGLLGYEQYV.

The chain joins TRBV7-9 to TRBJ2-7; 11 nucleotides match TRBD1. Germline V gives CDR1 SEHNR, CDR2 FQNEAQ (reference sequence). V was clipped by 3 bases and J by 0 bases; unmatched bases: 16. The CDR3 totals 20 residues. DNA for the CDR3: TGTGCCAGCAGCTTGGGGGGCCGGGCCGGGGACAGGGGGAGCTCCTACGAGCAGTACGTC. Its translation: CASSLGGRAGDRGSSYEQYV.

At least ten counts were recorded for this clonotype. The CDR3 reads CASSVGEPGDSPLHF. In nucleotides, the CDR3 is TGTGCCAGCAGCGTAGGAGAGCCAGGGGATTCACCCCTCCACTTT. The V call is TRBV9, the J call TRBJ1-6, with D possibly being TRBD1 (6 bases). Trimming pared 0 bases from V and 8 bases from J, leaving 12 bases between. CDR3 length equals 15 residues. Germline V gene lookup returns CDR1 SGDLS and CDR2 YYNGEE.

The CDR3 bases are TGTGCCAGCAGTACAGGAGGGAATGAGCAGTTCTTC. This codes for CASSTGGNEQFF. This chain uses TRBV12-3 or TRBV12-4 with TRBJ2-1, with TRBD2 as a possible D gene (6 bases). The V end lost 5 bases, the J end lost 7 bases, and 9 bases lay between the germline ends. This CDR3 region has 12 residues.

The CDR3 region is CASSLGRTGGAETQYF. CDR3 sequence (DNA): TGTGCCAGCAGTTTAGGAAGGACAGGGGGCGCAGAGACCCAGTACTTC. J is TRBJ2-5 and V is TRBV12-3 or TRBV12-4; 11 nucleotides line up with TRBD1. This CDR3 has 16 residues. V was pared by 1 base and J by 4 bases, with 5 bases of the junction left unmatched.

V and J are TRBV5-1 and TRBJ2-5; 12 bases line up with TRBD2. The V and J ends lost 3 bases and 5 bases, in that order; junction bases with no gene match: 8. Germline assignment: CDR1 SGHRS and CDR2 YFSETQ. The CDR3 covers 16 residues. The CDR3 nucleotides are TGCGCCAGCAGCTATATGACTAGCGGGAGTCACGAGACCCAGTACTTC. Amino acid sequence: CASSYMTSGSHETQYF.

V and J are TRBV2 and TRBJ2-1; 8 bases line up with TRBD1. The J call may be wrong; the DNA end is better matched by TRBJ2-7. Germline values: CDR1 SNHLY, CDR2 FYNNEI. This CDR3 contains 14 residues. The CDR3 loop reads CASSGQGAYNEQYF. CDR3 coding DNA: TGTGCCAGCAGTGGTCAGGGGGCTTACAATGAGCAGTACTTC.

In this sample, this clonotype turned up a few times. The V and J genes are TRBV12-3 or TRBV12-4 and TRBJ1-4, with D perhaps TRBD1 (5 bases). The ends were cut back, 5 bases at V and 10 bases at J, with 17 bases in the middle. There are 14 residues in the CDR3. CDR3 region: CASSTVGGGGKLFF. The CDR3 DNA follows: TGTGCCAGCAGTACTGTTGGGGGGGGGGGAAAACTGTTTTTT.

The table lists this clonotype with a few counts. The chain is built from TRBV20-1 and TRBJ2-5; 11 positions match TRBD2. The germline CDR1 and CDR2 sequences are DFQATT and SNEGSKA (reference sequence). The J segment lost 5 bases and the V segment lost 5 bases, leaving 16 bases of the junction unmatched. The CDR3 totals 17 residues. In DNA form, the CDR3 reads TGCAGTGCTGCAAAACTACGACTAGCGGGATCGGGGGAGACCCAGTACTTC. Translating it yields CSAAKLRLAGSGETQYF.